This T cell receptor beta chain appears in the sequencing data of a study of blood T cell repertoires in COVID-19. The study drew participants aged about 18 to 95 years from about two dozen US areas. This clone was counted many times. Germline lookup yields CDR1 SGHTA and CDR2 FQGNSA. This CDR3 spans 18 amino acids. Unmatched junction bases numbered 13, after V lost 5 bases and J lost 0 bases. Repertoires were generated with immunoSEQ multiplex PCR, while TCRdb's copy carries only in-frame clones and drops some. The profile shows 200,000 to 250,000 clones, about 79% of them singletons. This chain links TRBV7-2 with TRBJ2-1, with TRBD2 identical over 7 bases. The sequence was obtained from a middle-aged woman with acute COVID-19. Sequencing was performed on PBMCs or T cells enriched from blood (not recorded which). This CDR3 is CASSDPPGSGGSYNEQFF. The CDR3, as DNA: TGTGCCAGCAGCGACCCCCCGGGGTCGGGAGGCTCCTACAATGAGCAGTTCTTC.